These T cell receptor beta chains were read from a single sample in a study of OX40 agonist ivuxolimab in advanced cancers. TCRdb's copy holds only in-frame clones and misses some; the assay was immunoSEQ multiplex PCR. The sample has roughly 57,000 clones, roughly 87% seen once. The starting material was CD4+ or CD8+ T cells sorted from blood, obtained in a trial of the OX40 agonist ivuxolimab. Receptors were obtained from an adult with an advanced solid tumor such as melanoma, head and neck, liver or kidney cancer. CDR3s include the opening cysteine and the closing phenylalanine or tryptophan. Each record gives: D gene, CDR3 length, J gene, clone size, V gene, CDR3 protein, CDR3 DNA. The D gene is left open where the match is weak. Size is stated for part of the rows, as once, few or many counts, or as a class when the clone is expanded.

d_call: TRBD2; cdr3_length: 18; j_call: TRBJ2-7; clone_size: -; v_call: TRBV7-2; cdr3_aa: CASSLSPGGLADFYEQYF; cdr3_nt: TGTGCCAGCAGCTTAAGCCCGGGGGGACTAGCGGATTTCTACGAGCAGTACTTC
d_call: -; cdr3_length: 15; j_call: TRBJ2-6; clone_size: -; v_call: TRBV6-5; cdr3_aa: CASSTRVAGANVLTF; cdr3_nt: TGTGCCAGCAGTACCAGGGTGGCTGGGGCCAACGTCCTGACTTTC
d_call: -; cdr3_length: 15; j_call: TRBJ2-1; clone_size: -; v_call: TRBV7-2; cdr3_aa: CASSSHRGTLNEQFF; cdr3_nt: TGTGCCAGCAGCTCTCATAGAGGGACTCTCAATGAGCAGTTCTTC
d_call: -; cdr3_length: 14; j_call: TRBJ1-5; clone_size: -; v_call: TRBV27; cdr3_aa: CASSLFRGNQPQHF; cdr3_nt: TGTGCCAGCAGTTTATTCCGGGGCAATCAGCCCCAGCATTTT
d_call: -; cdr3_length: 12; j_call: TRBJ2-1; clone_size: once; v_call: TRBV2; cdr3_aa: CASSEEDHTGFF; cdr3_nt: TGTGCCAGCAGTGAAGAAGACCACACGGGGTTCTTC
d_call: -; cdr3_length: 13; j_call: TRBJ2-5; clone_size: -; v_call: TRBV7-9; cdr3_aa: CASSLRSQETQYF; cdr3_nt: TGTGCCAGCAGCTTACGATCCCAAGAGACCCAGTACTTC
d_call: -; cdr3_length: 13; j_call: TRBJ1-5; clone_size: -; v_call: TRBV27; cdr3_aa: CASSFRRNQPQHF; cdr3_nt: TGTGCCAGCAGTTTTCGGCGGAATCAGCCCCAGCATTTT
d_call: TRBD1; cdr3_length: 19; j_call: TRBJ2-7; clone_size: -; v_call: TRBV5-5; cdr3_aa: CASSFVGLFAGQGPWEQYF; cdr3_nt: TGTGCCAGCAGCTTTGTTGGTCTCTTCGCGGGACAGGGTCCTTGGGAGCAGTACTTC
d_call: -; cdr3_length: 14; j_call: TRBJ1-5; clone_size: -; v_call: TRBV28; cdr3_aa: CATARIRGNQPQHF; cdr3_nt: TGTGCCACCGCGAGGATCCGGGGCAATCAGCCCCAGCATTTT
d_call: TRBD1; cdr3_length: 15; j_call: TRBJ1-1; clone_size: -; v_call: TRBV9; cdr3_aa: CASSVVLGQGTEAFF; cdr3_nt: TGTGCCAGCAGCGTAGTGTTGGGACAGGGGACTGAAGCTTTCTTT
d_call: -; cdr3_length: 13; j_call: TRBJ1-1; clone_size: -; v_call: TRBV12-5; cdr3_aa: CASGRNIQTEAFF; cdr3_nt: TGTGCTAGTGGTCGCAACATACAGACTGAAGCTTTCTTT
d_call: -; cdr3_length: 16; j_call: TRBJ2-1; clone_size: -; v_call: TRBV10-3; cdr3_aa: CAISEGVVGPLGEQFF; cdr3_nt: TGTGCCATCAGTGAGGGGGTGGTAGGACCCCTTGGTGAGCAGTTCTTC
d_call: TRBD2; cdr3_length: 16; j_call: TRBJ2-1; clone_size: once; v_call: TRBV7-9; cdr3_aa: CASSVRLASSYNEQFF; cdr3_nt: TGTGCCAGCAGCGTACGACTAGCAAGCTCCTACAATGAGCAGTTCTTC
d_call: -; cdr3_length: 14; j_call: TRBJ2-7; clone_size: -; v_call: TRBV18; cdr3_aa: CASSPLDGSYEQYF; cdr3_nt: TGTGCCAGCTCACCTCTGGATGGCTCCTACGAGCAGTACTTC
d_call: -; cdr3_length: 13; j_call: TRBJ2-7; clone_size: -; v_call: TRBV27; cdr3_aa: CASSSAANYEQYF; cdr3_nt: TGTGCCAGCAGTTCCGCTGCTAACTACGAGCAGTACTTC
d_call: -; cdr3_length: 11; j_call: TRBJ2-7; clone_size: -; v_call: TRBV7-3; cdr3_aa: CASSHGYEQYF; cdr3_nt: TGTGCCAGCAGCCATGGATACGAGCAGTACTTC
d_call: TRBD2; cdr3_length: 14; j_call: TRBJ2-5; clone_size: -; v_call: TRBV18; cdr3_aa: CASSQSSGWETQYF; cdr3_nt: TGTGCCAGCTCCCAATCTAGCGGTTGGGAGACCCAGTACTTC
d_call: -; cdr3_length: 14; j_call: TRBJ1-5; clone_size: -; v_call: TRBV5-4; cdr3_aa: CASSLGGSNQPQHF; cdr3_nt: TGTGCCAGCAGCTTAGGGGGTAGCAATCAGCCCCAGCATTTT
d_call: -; cdr3_length: 13; j_call: TRBJ1-2; clone_size: -; v_call: TRBV6-5; cdr3_aa: CAIRPWDDYGYTF; cdr3_nt: TGTGCCATCCGACCATGGGACGACTATGGCTACACCTTC
d_call: TRBD1; cdr3_length: 17; j_call: TRBJ2-1; clone_size: once; v_call: TRBV9; cdr3_aa: CASSIDWTGVIYNEQFF; cdr3_nt: TGTGCCAGCAGCATCGATTGGACAGGGGTTATCTACAATGAGCAGTTCTTC
d_call: TRBD2; cdr3_length: 17; j_call: TRBJ2-3; clone_size: once; v_call: TRBV30; cdr3_aa: CAWTRGLAGGSTDTQYF; cdr3_nt: TGTGCCTGGACCCGGGGACTAGCGGGAGGTAGCACAGATACGCAGTATTTT
d_call: TRBD2; cdr3_length: 15; j_call: TRBJ2-7; clone_size: once; v_call: TRBV4-2; cdr3_aa: CASSWKREGLDEQYF; cdr3_nt: TGTGCCAGCAGCTGGAAGCGGGAGGGCCTCGACGAGCAGTACTTC
d_call: TRBD2; cdr3_length: 16; j_call: TRBJ2-3; clone_size: -; v_call: TRBV6-6; cdr3_aa: CASSSASGRDTDTQYF; cdr3_nt: TGTGCCAGCAGTTCTGCGAGCGGGAGGGATACAGATACGCAGTATTTT
d_call: -; cdr3_length: 17; j_call: TRBJ2-5; clone_size: -; v_call: TRBV4-1; cdr3_aa: CASSQDQARDGQETQYF; cdr3_nt: TGCGCCAGCAGCCAAGATCAGGCCCGGGACGGCCAAGAGACCCAGTACTTC
d_call: -; cdr3_length: 15; j_call: TRBJ2-7; clone_size: -; v_call: TRBV11-1; cdr3_aa: CASSLVGQGGDEQYF; cdr3_nt: TGTGCCAGCAGCTTAGTCGGTCAGGGGGGCGACGAGCAGTACTTC
d_call: -; cdr3_length: 13; j_call: TRBJ2-7; clone_size: once; v_call: TRBV6-1; cdr3_aa: CASVYRATDEQYF; cdr3_nt: TGTGCCAGCGTATACCGGGCTACTGACGAGCAGTACTTC
d_call: -; cdr3_length: 14; j_call: TRBJ2-7; clone_size: -; v_call: TRBV27; cdr3_aa: CASSRHGRGYEQYF; cdr3_nt: TGTGCCAGCAGTCGGCACGGCAGGGGATACGAGCAGTACTTC
d_call: -; cdr3_length: 13; j_call: TRBJ2-1; clone_size: -; v_call: TRBV5-1; cdr3_aa: CASSLSRYNEQFF; cdr3_nt: TGCGCCAGCAGCTTGTCGCGTTACAATGAGCAGTTCTTC
d_call: -; cdr3_length: 12; j_call: TRBJ1-5; clone_size: -; v_call: TRBV5-8; cdr3_aa: CASSLYDQPQHF; cdr3_nt: TGTGCCAGCAGCTTGTATGATCAGCCCCAGCATTTT
d_call: -; cdr3_length: 13; j_call: TRBJ1-2; clone_size: few; v_call: TRBV9; cdr3_aa: CASSAGLGHGYTF; cdr3_nt: TGTGCCAGCAGCGCCGGATTGGGTCATGGCTACACCTTC
d_call: -; cdr3_length: 14; j_call: TRBJ2-5; clone_size: -; v_call: TRBV19; cdr3_aa: CASSIRGGKETQYF; cdr3_nt: TGTGCCAGTAGTATCCGGGGTGGAAAAGAGACCCAGTACTTC
d_call: -; cdr3_length: 14; j_call: TRBJ1-5; clone_size: -; v_call: TRBV7-9; cdr3_aa: CASSVDTSNQPQHF; cdr3_nt: TGTGCCAGCAGCGTCGACACTAGCAATCAGCCCCAGCATTTT